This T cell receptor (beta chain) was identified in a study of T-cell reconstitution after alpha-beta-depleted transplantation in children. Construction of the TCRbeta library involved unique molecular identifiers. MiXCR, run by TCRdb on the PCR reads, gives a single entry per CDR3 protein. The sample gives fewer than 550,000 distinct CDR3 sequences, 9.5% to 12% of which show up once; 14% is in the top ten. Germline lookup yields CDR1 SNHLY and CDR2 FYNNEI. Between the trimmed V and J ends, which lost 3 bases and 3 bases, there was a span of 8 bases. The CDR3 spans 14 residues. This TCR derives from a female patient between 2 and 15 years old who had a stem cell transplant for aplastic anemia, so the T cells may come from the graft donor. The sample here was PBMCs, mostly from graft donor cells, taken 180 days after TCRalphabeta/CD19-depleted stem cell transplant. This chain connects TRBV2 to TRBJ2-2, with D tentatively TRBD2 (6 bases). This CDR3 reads CASSDRDYTGELFF. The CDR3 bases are TGTGCCAGCAGTGACAGGGACTACACCGGGGAGCTGTTTTTT.